The T cell receptor beta chain under discussion was sequenced for a study of T cells in Graves' hyperthyroidism and ophthalmopathy. This clonotype has at least ten counts. No progression to ophthalmopathy during 18 months of follow-up defined stable disease. With a duration under 2 months, the hyperthyroidism was newly diagnosed in patients aged 18 to 65. On the basis of clinical symptoms, serum thyroxine and TRAb, thyroid ultrasound and orbital computed tomography, diagnoses were made. The CDR3 is 13 residues long. The germline V and J ends were trimmed by 6 bases and 6 bases, with 14 bases remaining between them. CDR1 MDHEN and CDR2 SYDVKM come from the germline V gene. RNA transcripts were the template for amplifying TCR beta CDR3 regions. In the first-round RT-PCR of the TCR CDR3, the HTBI primer set was used. In TCRdb, the multiplex PCR reads were re-called with MiXCR into one record per CDR3 protein. The sample records approximately 400,000 distinct CDR3 sequences, 15% to 18% being singletons.

The sequencing input was blood. The chain couples TRBV28 to TRBJ1-2, with D uncertain. This clonotype was obtained from a young woman with Graves' hyperthyroidism. The CDR3 DNA reads TGTGCCAGCAGGCTAACAGTTGGGGATGGCTACACCTTC. It yields the protein CASRLTVGDGYTF.